This entry lists 12 T cell receptor beta chains sequenced from one sample in a study of blood T cell repertoires in COVID-19. Data came from immunoSEQ multiplex PCR; TCRdb stores just in-frame clones and leaves some out. Of roughly 250,000 clones in the sample, more than 85% were seen once. Sequences were obtained from peripheral blood. These receptors were taken from a man younger than 45 with acute or convalescent COVID-19.

The chain carries TRBV5-1 and TRBJ2-1; no clear D gene. The germline CDR1 and CDR2 sequences are SGHRS and YFSETQ. The CDR3 covers 15 residues. V was clipped by 5 bases and J by 0 bases, with 12 bases between them. The CDR3 is CASRLAVPSYNEQFF. The CDR3 region has the DNA TGCGCCAGCAGGCTGGCAGTACCCTCCTACAATGAGCAGTTCTTC.

This chain uses TRBV4-1 with TRBJ2-7; D is perhaps TRBD1 (5 bases). Germline-derived CDR1 and CDR2 are MGHRA and YSYEKL. This CDR3 spans 15 amino acids. V gave up 0 bases and J gave up 0 bases, with 9 bases separating them. The CDR3 bases are TGCGCCAGCAGCCAAGAGTCGGACACCTCCTACGAGCAGTACTTC. Amino acids: CASSQESDTSYEQYF.

This clone was counted a single time. The chain joins TRBV6-5 to TRBJ1-1, with D maybe TRBD1 (6 bases). Germline CDR1 MNHEY, CDR2 SVGAGI. The CDR3 is 15 amino acids. The ends were cut back, 6 bases at V and 5 bases at J, with 19 bases in the middle. DNA for the CDR3: TGTGCCAGCAGGGCCCAGGGGCGGGTCCAAACTGAAGCTTTCTTT. Translation: CASRAQGRVQTEAFF.

This chain uses TRBV7-8 with TRBJ1-2; D remains unclear. Trimming shortened V by 5 bases and J by 8 bases, and 21 bases separated the two germline ends. Germline V gene sequence: CDR1 SGHVS, CDR2 FQNEAQ. CDR3 length: 15 amino acids. Here the CDR3 reads CASSPSLEALGGYTF. For the CDR3, the DNA is TGTGCCAGCAGCCCCTCGTTGGAGGCTCTCGGCGGCTACACCTTC.

The V call is TRBV28, the J call TRBJ2-7; a weak D match, TRBD1 (5 bases). The CDR3 consists of 16 residues. Germline V lookup: CDR1 MDHEN, CDR2 SYDVKM. V was pared by 3 bases and J by 5 bases, with 20 bases between. The CDR3 reads CASSFIAGQFDNEQYF. The DNA of the CDR3 is TGTGCCAGCAGTTTCATAGCAGGGCAGTTTGACAACGAGCAGTACTTC.

The rearrangement links TRBV28 to TRBJ2-7; 10 bases map to TRBD2. The CDR3 has 14 amino acids. Germline V CDR1 and CDR2: MDHEN, SYDVKM. V was clipped by 7 bases and J by 4 bases; unmatched bases: 7. The DNA for the CDR3 is TGTGCCAGCACCGTTACTAGCGGGGTGTACGAGCAGTACTTC. It specifies CASTVTSGVYEQYF.

The chain recombines TRBV2 with TRBJ1-5; 9 bases agree with TRBD1. The CDR3 extends over 13 amino acids. V dropped 6 bases and J dropped 5; count of bases not matched to a gene: 2. CDR1 and CDR2 from the germline V gene are SNHLY and FYNNEI. This CDR3 is CASRGDRDQPQHF. Written as DNA, the CDR3 is TGTGCCAGCAGAGGGGACAGGGATCAGCCCCAGCATTTT. Based on the CDR3 plus reference TRBV2 and TRBJ1-5, the full variable domain is EPEVTQTPSHQVTQMGQEVILRCVPISNHLYFYWYRQILGQKVEFLVSFYNNEISEKSEIFDDQFSVERPDGSNFTLKIRSTKLEDSAMYFCASRGDRDQPQHFGDGTRLSIL.

J is TRBJ2-2 and V is TRBV9, with 13 bases fitting TRBD2. Trimming removed 4 bases from V and 6 bases from J; junction bases left unmatched: 3. CDR3 length: 15 residues. Germline-derived CDR1 and CDR2 are SGDLS and YYNGEE. CDR3 DNA: TGTGCCAGCAGCACTAGCGGGGGGGCCGCCGGGGAGCTGTTTTTT. It is translated as CASSTSGGAAGELFF.

The chain uses TRBV5-6 and TRBJ2-3, with D possibly TRBD2 on 5 matching bases. V was shortened by 1 base and J by 6 bases, with 12 bases between the two germline ends. Per germline, CDR1 SGHDT and CDR2 YYEEEE. The CDR3 totals 14 residues. The CDR3 here is CASSLTPRRDTQYF. Written as DNA, the CDR3 is TGTGCCAGCAGCTTGACGCCTAGGAGGGATACGCAGTATTTT.

The V gene is TRBV6-5, the J gene TRBJ2-7; TRBD1 matches at 9 bases. The CDR3 consists of 14 residues. Per the germline V gene, CDR1 is MNHEY and CDR2 is SVGAGI. The ends lost 7 bases at V and 1 base at J; junction bases unmatched: 5. CDR3 sequence reads: CASTRDRASYEQYF. The CDR3 nucleotides read TGTGCCAGCACCCGGGACAGGGCATCCTACGAGCAGTACTTC.

This sequence joins TRBV12-3 or TRBV12-4 and TRBJ2-2; D gene uncertain. The germline V and J ends were trimmed by 7 bases and 7 bases, with 7 bases remaining between them. The CDR3 is 11 amino acids. CDR3 in amino acids: CASTFFGELFF. Written as DNA, the CDR3 is TGTGCCAGCACATTTTTCGGGGAGCTGTTTTTT.

In DNA form, the CDR3 reads TGTGCCAGCAGCTATCCACCGGGACTAGCGGGAGGGCGGGAGACCCAGTACTTC. Protein sequence: CASSYPPGLAGGRETQYF. The V and J genes are TRBV5-4 and TRBJ2-5; 16 bases agree with TRBD2. With V trimmed by 3 bases and J by 5 bases, 10 bases remained unmatched. Germline V gene data show CDR1 as SGHNT and CDR2 as YYREEE (reference sequence). CDR3 length equals 18 residues.